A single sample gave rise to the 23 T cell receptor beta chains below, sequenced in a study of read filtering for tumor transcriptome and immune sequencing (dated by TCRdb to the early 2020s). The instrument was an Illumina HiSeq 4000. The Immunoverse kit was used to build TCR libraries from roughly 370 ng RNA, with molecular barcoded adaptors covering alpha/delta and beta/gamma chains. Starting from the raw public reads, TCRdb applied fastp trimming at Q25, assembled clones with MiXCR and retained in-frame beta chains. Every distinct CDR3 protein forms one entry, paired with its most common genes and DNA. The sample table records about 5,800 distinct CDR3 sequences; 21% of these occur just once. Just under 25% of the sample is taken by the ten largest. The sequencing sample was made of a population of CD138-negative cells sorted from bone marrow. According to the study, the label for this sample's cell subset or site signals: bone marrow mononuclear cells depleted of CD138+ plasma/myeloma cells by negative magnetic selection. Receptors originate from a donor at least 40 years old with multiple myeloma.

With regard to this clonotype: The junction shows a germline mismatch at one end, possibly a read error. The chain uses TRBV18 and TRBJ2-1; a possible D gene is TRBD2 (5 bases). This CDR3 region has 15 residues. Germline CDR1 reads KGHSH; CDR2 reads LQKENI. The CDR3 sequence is CASSPRWTDYNDQFF. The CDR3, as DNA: TGTGCCAGCTCACCACGGTGGACTGACTACAATGATCAGTTCTTC.

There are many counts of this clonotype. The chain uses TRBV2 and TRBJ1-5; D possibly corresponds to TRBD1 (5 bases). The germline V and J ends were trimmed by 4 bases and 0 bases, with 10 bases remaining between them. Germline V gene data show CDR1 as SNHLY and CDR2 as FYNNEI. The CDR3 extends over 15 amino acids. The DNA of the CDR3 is TGTGCCAGCAGTGCTGGGACGGATAGCAATCAGCCCCAGCATTTT. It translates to CASSAGTDSNQPQHF.

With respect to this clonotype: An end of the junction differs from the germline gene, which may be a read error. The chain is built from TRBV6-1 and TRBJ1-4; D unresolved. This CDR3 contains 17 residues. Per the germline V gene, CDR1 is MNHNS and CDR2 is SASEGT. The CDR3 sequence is CASSAVLDGPYNEKLSF. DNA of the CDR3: TGTGCCAGCAGTGCCGTCCTAGACGGTCCCTACAATGAAAAACTGTCTTTT.

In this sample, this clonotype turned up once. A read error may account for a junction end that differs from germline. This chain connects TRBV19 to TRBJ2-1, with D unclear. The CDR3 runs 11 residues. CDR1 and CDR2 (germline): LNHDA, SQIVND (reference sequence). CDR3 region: CASSIDNAQFF. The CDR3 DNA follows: TGTGCTAGTAGTATAGACAATGCGCAGTTCTTC.

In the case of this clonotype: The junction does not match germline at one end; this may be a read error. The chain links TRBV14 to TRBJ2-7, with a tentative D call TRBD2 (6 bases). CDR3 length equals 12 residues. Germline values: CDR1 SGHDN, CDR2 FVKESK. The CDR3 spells CASGQERVQQYF. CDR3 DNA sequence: TGTGCCAGCGGCCAAGAGCGGGTTCAGCAGTATTTC.

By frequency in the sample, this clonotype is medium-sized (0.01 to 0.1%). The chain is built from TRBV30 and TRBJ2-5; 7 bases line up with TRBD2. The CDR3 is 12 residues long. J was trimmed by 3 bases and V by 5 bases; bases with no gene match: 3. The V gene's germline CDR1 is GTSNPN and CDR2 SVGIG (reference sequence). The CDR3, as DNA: TGTGCCTGGGCCCGGGAGGAAGAGACCCAGTACTTC. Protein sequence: CAWAREEETQYF.

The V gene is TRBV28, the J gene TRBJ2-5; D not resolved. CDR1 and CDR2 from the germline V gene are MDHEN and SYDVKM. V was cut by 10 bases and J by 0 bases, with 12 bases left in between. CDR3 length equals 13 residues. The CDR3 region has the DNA TGTGCCACCCCTAAACGTGACCAAGAGACCCAGTACTTC. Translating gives CATPKRDQETQYF.

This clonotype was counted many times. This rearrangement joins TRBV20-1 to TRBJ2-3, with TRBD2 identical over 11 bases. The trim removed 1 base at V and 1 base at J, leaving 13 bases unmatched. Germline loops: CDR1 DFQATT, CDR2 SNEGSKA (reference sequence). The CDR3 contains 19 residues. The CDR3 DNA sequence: TGCAGTGCTAGAGCGACGGTAGGGACTAGCGGACACCGCACAGATACGCAGTATTTT. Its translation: CSARATVGTSGHRTDTQYF.

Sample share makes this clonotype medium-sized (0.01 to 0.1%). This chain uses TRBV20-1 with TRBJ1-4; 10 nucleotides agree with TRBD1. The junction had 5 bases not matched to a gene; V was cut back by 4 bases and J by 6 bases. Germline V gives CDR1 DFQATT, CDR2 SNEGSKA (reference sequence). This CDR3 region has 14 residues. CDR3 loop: CSATRTGGDEKLFF. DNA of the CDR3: TGCAGTGCTACAAGGACAGGGGGAGATGAAAAACTGTTTTTT.

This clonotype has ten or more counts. The CDR3 DNA reads as TGTGCCAGCAGTCGGACTAGCGGGACGCCAAAAGAGACCCAGTACTTC. This translates into CASSRTSGTPKETQYF. The gene calls are TRBV6-5 and TRBJ2-5, with TRBD2 matching over 12 bases. V dropped 5 bases and J dropped 3; count of bases not matched to a gene: 7. Germline-derived CDR1 and CDR2 are MNHEY and SVGAGI. The CDR3 runs 16 residues.

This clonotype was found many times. The CDR3 sequence: CASSQELLRETQYF. The CDR3, as DNA: TGTGCCAGCAGCCAAGAATTGTTACGAGAGACCCAGTACTTC. The rearrangement joins TRBV4-2 to TRBJ2-5; D unclear. The CDR3 is 14 residues long. The V gene lost 0 bases and the J gene lost 4 bases, with 9 bases spanning the gap. Germline V gives CDR1 LGHNA, CDR2 YNFKEQ.

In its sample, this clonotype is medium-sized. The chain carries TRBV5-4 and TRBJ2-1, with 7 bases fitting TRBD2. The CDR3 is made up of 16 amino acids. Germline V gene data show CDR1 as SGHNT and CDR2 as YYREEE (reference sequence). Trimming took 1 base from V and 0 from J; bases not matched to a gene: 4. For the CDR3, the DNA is TGTGCCAGCAGCTTGCCTAGCGGTCCCTCCTACAATGAGCAGTTCTTC. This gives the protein CASSLPSGPSYNEQFF.

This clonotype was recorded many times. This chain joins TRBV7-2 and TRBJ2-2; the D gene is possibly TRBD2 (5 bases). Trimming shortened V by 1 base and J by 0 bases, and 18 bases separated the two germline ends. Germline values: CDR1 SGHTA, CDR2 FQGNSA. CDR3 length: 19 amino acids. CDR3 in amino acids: CASSLGVMAGRANTGELFF. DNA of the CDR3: TGTGCCAGCAGCTTAGGCGTTATGGCGGGTCGGGCGAACACCGGGGAGCTGTTTTTT.

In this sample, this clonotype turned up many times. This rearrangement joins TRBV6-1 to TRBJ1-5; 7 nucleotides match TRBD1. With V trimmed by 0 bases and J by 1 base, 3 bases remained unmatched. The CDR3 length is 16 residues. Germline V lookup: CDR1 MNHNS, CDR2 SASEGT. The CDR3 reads CASSEAWTGSNQPQHF. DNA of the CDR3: TGTGCCAGCAGTGAAGCTTGGACAGGAAGCAATCAGCCCCAGCATTTT.

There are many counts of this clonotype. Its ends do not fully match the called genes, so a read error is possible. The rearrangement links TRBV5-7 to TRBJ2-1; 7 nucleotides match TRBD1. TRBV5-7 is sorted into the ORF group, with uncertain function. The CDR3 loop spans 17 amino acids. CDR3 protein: CAGSLVKDRESYNEQSF. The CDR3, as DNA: TGTGCCGGCAGCTTGGTGAAAGACAGGGAGTCCTACAATGAGCAGTCCTTC.

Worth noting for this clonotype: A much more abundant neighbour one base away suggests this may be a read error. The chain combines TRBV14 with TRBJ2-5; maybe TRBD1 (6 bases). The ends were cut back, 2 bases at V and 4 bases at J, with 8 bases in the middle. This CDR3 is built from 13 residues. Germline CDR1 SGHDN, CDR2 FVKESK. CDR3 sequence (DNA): TGTGCCAGCAGCCAAAAAGGGGGAGAGACCCAGTACTTC. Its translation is CASSQKGGETQYF.

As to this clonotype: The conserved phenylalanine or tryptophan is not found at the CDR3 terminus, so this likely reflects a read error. The CDR3 DNA reads TGTGCCAGCAGTAAGACCAGACAGGGTTATTGTCCCCATGAAGCTTTCATT. Translating gives CASSKTRQGYCPHEAFI. The V gene is TRBV6-2 or TRBV6-3, the J gene TRBJ1-1, with 7 bases aligning to TRBD1. The CDR3 sequence is 17 residues long. Losses at the gene ends were 5 bases for V and 7 bases for J; bases not matched to a gene: 19. Germline V CDR1 and CDR2: MNHEY, SVGEGT.

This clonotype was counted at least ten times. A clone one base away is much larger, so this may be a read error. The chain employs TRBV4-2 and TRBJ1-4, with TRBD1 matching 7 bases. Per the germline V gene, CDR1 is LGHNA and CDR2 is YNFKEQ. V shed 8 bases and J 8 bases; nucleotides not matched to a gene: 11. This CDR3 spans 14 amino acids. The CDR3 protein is CASGLPSGGEKLFF. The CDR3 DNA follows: TGTGCCAGCGGCCTTCCATCAGGGGGGGAAAAACTGTTTTTT.

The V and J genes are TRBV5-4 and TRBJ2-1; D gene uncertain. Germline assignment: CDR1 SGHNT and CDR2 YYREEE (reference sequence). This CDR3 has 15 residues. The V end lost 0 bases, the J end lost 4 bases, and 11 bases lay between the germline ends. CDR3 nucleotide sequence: TGTGCCAGCAGCTTGGGTGTGGGCTCTTACAATGAGCAGTTCTTC. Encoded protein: CASSLGVGSYNEQFF.

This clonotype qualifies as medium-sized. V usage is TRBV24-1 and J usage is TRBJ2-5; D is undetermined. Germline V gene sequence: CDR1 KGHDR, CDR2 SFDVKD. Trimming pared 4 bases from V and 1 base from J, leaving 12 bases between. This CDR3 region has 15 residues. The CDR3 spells CATSDYSLTQETQYF. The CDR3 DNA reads TGTGCCACCAGTGACTACTCGCTGACCCAAGAGACCCAGTACTTC.

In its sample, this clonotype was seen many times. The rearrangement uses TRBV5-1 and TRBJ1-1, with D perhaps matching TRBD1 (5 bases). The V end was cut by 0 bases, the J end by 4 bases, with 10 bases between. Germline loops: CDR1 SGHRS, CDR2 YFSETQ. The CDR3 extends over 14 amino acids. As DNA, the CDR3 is TGCGCCAGCAGCTTGGGACAGTACCGCACTGAAGCTTTCTTT. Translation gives CASSLGQYRTEAFF.

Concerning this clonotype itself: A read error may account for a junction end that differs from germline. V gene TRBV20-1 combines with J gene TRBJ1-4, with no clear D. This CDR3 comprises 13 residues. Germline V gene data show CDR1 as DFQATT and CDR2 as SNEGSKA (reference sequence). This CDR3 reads CSAPAATNENLFF. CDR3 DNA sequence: TGCAGTGCTCCGGCGGCTACTAATGAAAATCTGTTTTTT.

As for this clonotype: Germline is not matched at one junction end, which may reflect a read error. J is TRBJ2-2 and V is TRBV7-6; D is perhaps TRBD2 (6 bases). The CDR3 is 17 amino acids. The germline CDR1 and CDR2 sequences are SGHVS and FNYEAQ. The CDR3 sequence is CASSLSSGRSNTGGLFF. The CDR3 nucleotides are TGTGCCAGCAGCTTATCCTCTGGCCGGTCGAACACCGGGGGGCTGTTTTTT.